The clone carrying this T cell receptor (beta chain) came up many times. The antigen remains undetermined. Library construction involved attaching unique molecular identifiers to individual cDNA molecules, which allowed quantitative, reproducible TCR counting. TCRdb processed the RACE reads anew with MiXCR; each CDR3 protein has one entry. In the table there are roughly 380,000 distinct CDR3 sequences, 4.5% to 5.5% of which are singletons. Time point of the sample: pre-sensitization, week 0. Treatment of the sample: therapeutic diphenylcyclopropenone sensitization with weekly scalp DPC. This specimen comes from a study of human T cells and chemical hapten exposure. Study-wide context: Weekly diphenylcyclopropenone doses were given to patients' scalps across the roughly 25-week study. Study-wide findings and caveats: Sensitizing to DPC left TCRs with a frequency above 1 in 1000 unaltered.

CDR3 length: 17 residues. Trimming pared 7 bases from V and 0 bases from J, leaving 16 bases between. Germline V gives CDR1 MDHEN, CDR2 SYDVKM. Sequencing was performed on whole blood, taken in connection with sensitization to the hapten diphenylcyclopropenone (DPC). The chain has TRBV28 and TRBJ2-6; no reliable D call. The receptor was derived from a woman in her fifties or sixties with alopecia areata. Some clones in this sample may be carry-over from other donors' samples. DNA of the CDR3: TGTGCCAGCACTCCTAAAGACTTTACCTCTGGGGCCAACGTCCTGACTTTC. It specifies CASTPKDFTSGANVLTF. The full variable domain, with the rest looked up from reference TRBV28 and TRBJ2-6, is DVKVTQSSRYLVKRTGEKVFLECVQDMDHENMFWYRQDPGLGLRLIYFSYDVKMKEKGDIPEGYSVSREKKERFSLILESASTNQTSMYLCASTPKDFTSGANVLTFGAGSRLTVL.